These T cell receptor beta chains were read from a single sample in a study of T cells after yellow fever vaccination. Using its own MiXCR run on the 5' RACE reads, TCRdb lists one record per CDR3 protein. The table lists 300,000 to 450,000 distinct CDR3 sequences, under 7.5% of them singletons. Sequences were derived from PBMCs, sampled 5 days after the yellow fever booster vaccination. The receptors derive from a man aged 25-40 years who received the YFV17D yellow fever vaccine. Both conserved end residues are part of each CDR3. Each record gives: clone size, D gene, J gene, V gene, CDR3 protein, CDR3 DNA. D genes are given only for firm matches. Part of the rows lack a size; the others show once, few, many or a class for expanded clones.

>NA|NA|TRBJ2-3|TRBV20-1
CSAEARGSGHGTDTQYF
TGCAGTGCTGAAGCCCGGGGCAGCGGGCACGGCACAGATACGCAGTATTTT
>few|NA|TRBJ1-1|TRBV5-1
CASSLSTGNMYTEAFF
TGCGCCAGCAGCTTGTCCACAGGGAACATGTACACTGAAGCTTTCTTT
>NA|TRBD2|TRBJ2-7|TRBV7-2
CASSPGRERYEQYF
TGTGCCAGCAGTCCTGGGCGGGAGCGGTACGAGCAGTACTTC
>many|NA|TRBJ2-5|TRBV10-3
CAISESNRLETQYF
TGTGCCATCAGTGAGTCCAACCGCCTGGAGACCCAGTACTTC
>many|TRBD2|TRBJ2-2|TRBV7-2
CASSHSGANTGELFF
TGTGCCAGCAGCCATAGCGGGGCCAACACCGGGGAGCTGTTTTTT
>many|NA|TRBJ1-5|TRBV9
CASSVEGDSNQPQHF
TGTGCCAGCAGCGTAGAGGGGGATAGCAATCAGCCCCAGCATTTT
>many|TRBD1|TRBJ2-7|TRBV4-3
CASSQDRAREQYF
TGCGCCAGCAGTCAGGACAGGGCTCGGGAGCAGTACTTC
>few|NA|TRBJ1-5|TRBV6-5
CASSSGTVYSNQPQHF
TGTGCCAGCAGTTCCGGGACGGTATATAGCAATCAGCCCCAGCATTTT
>few|TRBD2|TRBJ2-1|TRBV7-6
CASSDTSGRGYNEQFF
TGTGCCAGCAGCGATACTAGCGGGAGAGGCTACAATGAGCAGTTCTTC
>NA|NA|TRBJ1-3|TRBV7-2
CASSFQSSGNTIYF
TGTGCCAGCAGCTTTCAGAGCTCTGGAAACACCATATATTTT